This record concerns one TCR beta chain sequence. This sample is drawn from a study of blood T cell repertoires in COVID-19. About the study: The United States, Italy and Spain were the sources of the acute and convalescent COVID-19 samples. T cells, B-cell-depleted T cells, or PBMCs provided the cDNA or gDNA that served as material.

The CDR3 runs 14 residues. Germline CDR1 reads MNHNS; CDR2 reads SASEGT. The V segment lost 1 base and the J segment 4 bases; nucleotides outside the gene matches: 3. Participant reports of clinical history set cohort assignment. Under the authors' procedure: Nucleated cell counts were estimated from reference gene primer amplification. Some clones are missing from TCRdb's copy, which holds only in-frame ones; the method was immunoSEQ multiplex PCR. V, J and clone size reflect that table, while D and trimming were determined from the DNA. The data show approximately 150,000 clones, roughly 90% seen once.

The rearrangement links TRBV6-1 to TRBJ1-1; TRBD1 agrees at 7 bases. Sequencing input: PBMCs or T cells enriched from blood (not recorded which). This TCR was sampled from a woman aged 40 to 50 who had been exposed to COVID-19. This CDR3 is CASSEGQGTTEAFF. As DNA, the CDR3 is TGTGCCAGCAGTGAAGGACAGGGAACCACTGAAGCTTTCTTT.